Below, 32 T cell receptor beta chains from the same sample are listed, as sequenced in a study of vaccination effects on CD4 cells after COVID-19. Before sequencing took place, the ViraFEST assay used viral peptide pools to expand antigen-specific CD4+ T cells. A 10-day culture period preceded the isolation of CD4+ T cells. As their vaccination, participants received two doses of either BNT162b2 or mRNA-1273. Clones were sequenced by immunoSEQ multiplex PCR, and TCRdb holds only the in-frame ones, with some missing. This sample carries tens of thousands of clones, around 79% of them seen once, and the ten largest clones take roughly a tenth. The antigens for these receptors are not known. The source material was CD4+ T cells from PBMCs cultured with HCoV-NL63 spike peptides, sampled after COVID-19 vaccination. The receptors shown here come from a human donor who received a COVID-19 vaccine.

The chain couples TRBV12-3 or TRBV12-4 to TRBJ1-6; D uncertain. This CDR3 spans 13 amino acids. The ends were cut back, 2 bases at V and 7 bases at J, with 6 bases in the middle. CDR3 sequence reads: CASSLMGNSPLHF. CDR3 nucleotides: TGTGCCAGCAGTTTAATGGGGAATTCACCCCTCCACTTT.

This clone was seen only a few times. This chain connects TRBV4-1 to TRBJ1-6; the match to TRBD1 covers 7 bases. The CDR3 is made up of 15 amino acids. Unmatched junction bases numbered 8, after V lost 2 bases and J lost 10 bases. CDR1 and CDR2 from the germline V gene are MGHRA and YSYEKL. The CDR3 sequence: CASSQSPGQLSPLHF. The DNA for the CDR3 is TGCGCCAGCAGCCAATCTCCGGGACAGCTATCACCCCTCCACTTT.

The gene calls are TRBV5-6 and TRBJ2-2; a possible D gene is TRBD1 (6 bases). The V gene lost 1 base and the J gene lost 3 bases, with 10 bases spanning the gap. Germline CDR1 SGHDT, CDR2 YYEEEE. The CDR3 length is 15 residues. CDR3 DNA: TGTGCCAGCAGCTTGTTAGGACAGTACACCGGGGAGCTGTTTTTT. Its translation: CASSLLGQYTGELFF.

The rearrangement links TRBV30 to TRBJ2-7; 8 nucleotides line up with TRBD1. Trimming removed 4 bases from V and 3 bases from J; junction bases left unmatched: 2. Germline V CDR1 and CDR2: GTSNPN, SVGIG (reference sequence). This CDR3 has 12 amino acids. The CDR3 sequence is CAWNRGVYEQYF. In nucleotides, the CDR3 is TGTGCCTGGAACAGGGGGGTCTACGAGCAGTACTTC.

The chain joins TRBV12-3 or TRBV12-4 to TRBJ1-2; D is undetermined. The length of the CDR3 is 13 residues. V lost 5 bases and J lost 2, with 9 bases in between. CDR3: CASSRDMNYGYTF. DNA of the CDR3: TGTGCCAGCAGTCGAGATATGAACTATGGCTACACCTTC.

The CDR3 coding sequence is TGTGCCAGCTCACCACCCTCTCCGGGACTAGCGAAGGGTAATGAGCAGTTCTTC. Residues: CASSPPSPGLAKGNEQFF. The genes are TRBV18 and TRBJ2-1; 10 positions match TRBD2. The J segment lost 7 bases and the V segment lost 0 bases, leaving 12 bases of the junction unmatched. Germline CDR1 and CDR2: KGHSH and LQKENI. This CDR3 region has 18 residues.

The DNA of the CDR3 is TGTGCCAGCCGCCTCCCCGGGACTAGCGGGAACTACGAGCAGTACTTC. The encoded protein is CASRLPGTSGNYEQYF. This chain joins TRBV7-2 and TRBJ2-7; 13 bases are shared with TRBD2. Germline loops: CDR1 SGHTA, CDR2 FQGNSA. V dropped 8 bases and J dropped 3; count of bases not matched to a gene: 10. This CDR3 comprises 16 residues.

The rearrangement joins TRBV5-6 to TRBJ1-4, with TRBD1 matching over 7 bases. V lost 7 bases, J lost 6 bases, and 9 bases stayed unmatched. In germline, CDR1 is SGHDT, CDR2 YYEEEE. This CDR3 has 14 residues. CDR3 nucleotide sequence: TGTGCCAGCTCGAGGGGGCATATGGATGAAAAACTGTTTTTT. This translates into CASSRGHMDEKLFF.

In its sample, this clone is medium-sized. This chain connects TRBV27 to TRBJ1-5, with D perhaps TRBD1 (5 bases). This CDR3 has 16 amino acids. V lost 6 bases to trimming and J lost 6 bases, with 21 bases between them. The germline V gene has CDR1 MNHEY and CDR2 SMNVEV (reference sequence). The DNA for the CDR3 is TGTGCCAGCAGGTCCGACAGTGAAGGTTTTCGTCAGCCCCAGCATTTT. Its translation is CASRSDSEGFRQPQHF.

This chain connects TRBV11-2 to TRBJ2-7, with D perhaps matching TRBD1 (5 bases). The CDR3 sequence is 13 residues long. CDR1 SGHAT and CDR2 FQNNGV come from the germline V gene. V was clipped by 3 bases and J by 3 bases, with 9 bases between them. This CDR3 is CASSFTTDYEQYF. The CDR3 bases are TGTGCCAGCAGCTTTACGACAGACTACGAGCAGTACTTC.

The chain carries TRBV5-1 and TRBJ1-1; no clear D. The germline V and J ends were trimmed by 1 base and 2 bases, with 9 bases remaining between them. The germline CDR1 and CDR2 sequences are SGHRS and YFSETQ. This CDR3 has 14 residues. CDR3: CASSLRGFNTEAFF. As DNA, the CDR3 is TGCGCCAGCAGCTTGCGAGGGTTCAACACTGAAGCTTTCTTT. The entire variable domain, with the rest obtained from reference TRBV5-1 and TRBJ1-1, is as follows: KAGVTQTPRYLIKTRGQQVTLSCSPISGHRSVSWYQQTPGQGLQFLFEYFSETQRNKGNFPGRFSGRQFSNSRSEMNVSTLELGDSALYLCASSLRGFNTEAFFGQGTRLTVV.

In this sample, this clone turned up once. The rearrangement links TRBV5-1 to TRBJ1-1; tentatively, D is TRBD1 (6 bases). V gave up 3 bases and J gave up 0 bases, with 9 bases separating them. Germline lookup yields CDR1 SGHRS and CDR2 YFSETQ. The CDR3 extends over 14 amino acids. In DNA form, the CDR3 reads TGCGCCAGCAGCTATGACAGGTTGAACACTGAAGCTTTCTTT. Translation: CASSYDRLNTEAFF.

The CDR3 region has the DNA TGCAGCGTTGTTACGCGACACAGCTCCTACAATGAGCAGTTCTTC. Translated: CSVVTRHSSYNEQFF. The chain uses TRBV29-1 and TRBJ2-1; the D is unclear. The V gene lost 4 bases and the J gene lost 0 bases, with 13 bases spanning the gap. CDR1 is SQVTM, CDR2 ANQGSEA, per germline. This CDR3 spans 15 amino acids.

This sequence joins TRBV6-1 and TRBJ1-2, with 12 bases lining up with TRBD1. Germline CDR1 MNHNS, CDR2 SASEGT. This CDR3 has 15 amino acids. With V trimmed by 3 bases and J by 4 bases, 3 bases remained unmatched. The CDR3 region has the DNA TGTGCCAGCAGTGAGGGGACAGGGGGCGCCTATGGCTACACCTTC. Protein: CASSEGTGGAYGYTF.

This chain links TRBV18 with TRBJ1-1, with a tentative D call TRBD1 (5 bases). The ends were cut back, 5 bases at V and 0 bases at J, with 7 bases in the middle. The CDR3 sequence is 13 residues long. The germline gives CDR1 KGHSH, CDR2 LQKENI. CDR3 region: CASSSDMNTEAFF. Written as DNA, the CDR3 is TGTGCCAGCTCATCGGACATGAACACTGAAGCTTTCTTT.

The V call is TRBV7-9, the J call TRBJ1-1; D is possibly TRBD1 (5 bases). The CDR3 runs 16 residues. V lost 0 bases and J 1 base, leaving 12 bases between the germline ends. CDR1 is SEHNR, CDR2 FQNEAQ, per germline (reference sequence). The CDR3 DNA is TGTGCCAGCAGCTTAGCGCTAGGGGCGCGGAACACTGAAGCTTTCTTT. Its protein product is CASSLALGARNTEAFF.

The chain uses TRBV10-3 and TRBJ2-2; 10 positions match TRBD2. Germline V gene data show CDR1 as ENHRY and CDR2 as SYGVKD. The V segment lost 6 bases and the J segment 6 bases; nucleotides outside the gene matches: 7. The CDR3 totals 15 residues. CDR3 sequence (DNA): TGTGCCATCAGGATAGCGGGAGGTAATCCCGGGGAGCTGTTTTTT. Translation gives CAIRIAGGNPGELFF.

Only a few counts were recorded for this clone. The rearrangement uses TRBV4-1 and TRBJ1-2; 10 bases line up with TRBD1. Germline V gene sequence: CDR1 MGHRA, CDR2 YSYEKL. This CDR3 is 16 amino acids long. The V gene end was trimmed by 1 base and the J gene end by 8 bases; junction bases not matched to a gene: 10. The CDR3 bases are TGCGCCAGCAGCCAAGGAGGACAGGGGGAATTTAGGGGCTACACCTTC. The encoded protein is CASSQGGQGEFRGYTF.

The sample holds a few counts of this clone. This chain joins TRBV27 and TRBJ2-1, with TRBD2 as a possible D gene (7 bases). This CDR3 spans 17 amino acids. Germline V gene sequence: CDR1 MNHEY, CDR2 SMNVEV (reference sequence). V was pared by 5 bases and J by 0 bases, with 17 bases between. The CDR3 bases are TGTGCCAGCAGTCTGGGGGGGCGGGCAACCTCCTACAATGAGCAGTTCTTC. Residues: CASSLGGRATSYNEQFF.

The rearrangement joins TRBV19 to TRBJ2-7; the D call may be TRBD1 or TRBD2 (5 bases each). The V gene's germline CDR1 is LNHDA and CDR2 SQIVND (reference sequence). Trimming took 5 bases from V and 7 from J, leaving 12 bases between them. This CDR3 region has 12 residues. CDR3 coding DNA: TGTGCCAGTAGTCCAGGGTCGGGAGAGCAGTACTTC. Translated: CASSPGSGEQYF.

This clone has only one observation. The rearrangement joins TRBV7-2 to TRBJ2-3; perhaps TRBD2 as D (6 bases). Germline values: CDR1 SGHTA, CDR2 FQGNSA. The CDR3 consists of 15 residues. V was trimmed by 5 bases and J by 1 base, leaving 13 bases between them. DNA of the CDR3: TGTGCCAGCAGCCCGGTCTCGGGGGGCACAGATACGCAGTATTTT. It codes for CASSPVSGGTDTQYF. Full variable domain (remainder filled in from reference TRBV7-2 and TRBJ2-3): GAGVSQSPSNKVTEKGKDVELRCDPISGHTALYWYRQSLGQGLEFLIYFQGNSAPDKSGLPSDRFSAERTGGSVSTLTIQRTQQEDSAVYLCASSPVSGGTDTQYFGPGTRLTVL.

The chain joins TRBV10-3 to TRBJ1-1; the match to TRBD1 covers 9 bases. Looked up from germline, CDR1 is ENHRY and CDR2 is SYGVKD. This CDR3 has 13 amino acids. The V and J ends lost 10 bases and 11 bases, in that order; junction bases with no gene match: 14. The CDR3 spells CASTVTTGGRAFF. The CDR3 DNA is TGTGCCAGCACCGTTACCACAGGGGGCCGGGCTTTCTTT.

This chain joins TRBV7-8 and TRBJ1-1; 8 nucleotides align to TRBD1. Germline values: CDR1 SGHVS, CDR2 FQNEAQ. Trimming at V came to 0 bases and at J to 6 bases, leaving 3 bases not matched to a gene. This CDR3 is built from 14 residues. CDR3 bases: TGTGCCAGCAGCTTAGCGGACAGGGATGCTGAAGCTTTCTTT. Protein: CASSLADRDAEAFF.

This rearrangement joins TRBV6-1 to TRBJ1-5; D is unresolved. The CDR3 covers 14 residues. In germline, CDR1 is MNHNS, CDR2 SASEGT. The V end was cut by 3 bases, the J end by 2 bases, with 8 bases between. The CDR3 spells CASSEYFGNQPQHF. CDR3 DNA sequence: TGTGCCAGCAGTGAGTACTTCGGCAATCAGCCCCAGCATTTT.

This clone was observed a few times. V is TRBV2 and J is TRBJ1-2; possibly TRBD1 for D (5 bases). The CDR3 loop spans 12 amino acids. Per the germline V gene, CDR1 is SNHLY and CDR2 is FYNNEI. V dropped 3 bases and J dropped 6 bases, with 8 bases sitting between them. CDR3 in DNA: TGTGCCAGCAGTGATATGGGGGATGGCTACACCTTC. Translated: CASSDMGDGYTF.

The chain has TRBV18 and TRBJ2-2; TRBD1 agrees at 7 bases. This CDR3 has 15 residues. The germline V gene encodes CDR1 KGHSH and CDR2 LQKENI. The ends lost 4 bases at V and 5 bases at J; junction bases unmatched: 7. CDR3 nucleotides: TGTGCCAGCTCACGACGACAGGGCGGGACCGGGGAGCTGTTTTTT. It is translated as CASSRRQGGTGELFF.

The chain employs TRBV16 and TRBJ1-3; 7 nucleotides match TRBD1. Trimming took 0 bases from V and 5 from J; bases not matched to a gene: 4. Germline loops: CDR1 KGHSY, CDR2 FQNENV. The CDR3 sequence is 15 residues long. Here the CDR3 DNA reads TGTGCCAGCAGCCAATCCAACAGGGGACGAAACACCATATATTTT. The encoded protein is CASSQSNRGRNTIYF.

The V gene is TRBV6-5, the J gene TRBJ1-1, with D perhaps matching TRBD1 (5 bases). Deletions cut 8 bases from V and 1 base from J, with 14 bases between. The CDR3 has 14 amino acids. Germline-derived CDR1 and CDR2 are MNHEY and SVGAGI. The CDR3 sequence is CASGLGTENTEAFF. CDR3 coding DNA: TGTGCCAGCGGCCTTGGGACCGAGAACACTGAAGCTTTCTTT.

CDR3 in amino acids: CASSQGGLKTGPTRWPLHF. CDR3 bases: TGTGCCAGCAGCCAAGGGGGGTTGAAGACAGGCCCAACAAGGTGGCCCCTCCACTTT. V gene TRBV14 combines with J gene TRBJ1-6, with a weak D call TRBD1 (6 bases). This CDR3 comprises 19 residues. The V gene's germline CDR1 is SGHDN and CDR2 FVKESK. Between the trimmed V and J ends, which lost 1 base and 13 bases, there was a span of 29 bases. The entire variable domain, with the rest obtained from reference TRBV14 and TRBJ1-6, is as follows: EAGVTQFPSHSVIEKGQTVTLRCDPISGHDNLYWYRRVMGKEIKFLLHFVKESKQDESGMPNNRFLAERTGGTYSTLKVQPAELEDSGVYFCASSQGGLKTGPTRWPLHFGNGTRLTVT.

This sequence joins TRBV21-1 and TRBJ2-1; TRBD2 is the table's D call, not checked against the DNA. TRBV21-1 is a pseudogene. The CDR3 spans 17 residues. Here the CDR3 DNA reads TGTGCCAGCAGCAAAACGCATCTAGCGGGAGGGTACAATGAGCAGTTCTTC. It is translated as CASSKTHLAGGYNEQFF.

This clone was seen a handful of times. The chain couples TRBV10-1 to TRBJ2-1; D is possibly TRBD1 (5 bases). V shed 5 bases and J shed 0 bases, with 8 bases lying between them. This CDR3 has 14 amino acids. CDR1 is WNHNN and CDR2 is SYGVQD in the germline V gene (reference sequence). Here the CDR3 DNA reads TGCGCCAGCAGTAGGGGCCCCTCCTACAATGAGCAGTTCTTC. It codes for CASSRGPSYNEQFF.

The chain combines TRBV5-1 with TRBJ2-7; 7 nucleotides agree with TRBD1. The CDR3 runs 14 residues. Germline V CDR1 and CDR2: SGHRS, YFSETQ. J lost 4 bases, V lost 4 bases, and 8 bases had no gene match. The DNA of the CDR3 is TGCGCCAGCAGCCATGAGGGACAGAGTTACGAGCAGTACTTC. Translation gives CASSHEGQSYEQYF.